This T cell receptor beta chain derives from a study of blood T cell repertoires in COVID-19. About the research overall: PBMCs, B-cell-depleted T cells, or T cells were the source of the cDNA or gDNA that made up the material.

Sequencing used immunoSEQ multiplex PCR; TCRdb keeps in-frame clones, though not all of them. This sample carries around 380,000 clones, 87% of them seen once, and the ten largest clones take approximately 1.2%. Across 20 to 25 US areas, participants ranged in age from 18 to 89 years. Recovered status applied to Cohort 3 donors who had two consecutive negative PCRs. It also applied to those with clearance or with symptom resolution. Germline V gene lookup returns CDR1 LGHDT and CDR2 YNNKEL (reference sequence). V lost 4 bases, J lost 1 base, and 3 bases stayed unmatched. The CDR3 totals 15 residues. The source is a man aged 30-40 years who had recovered from COVID-19. Material: PBMCs or T cells enriched from blood (not recorded which). This chain connects TRBV3-1 (or the pseudogene TRBV3-2) to TRBJ1-1; 10 bases are a match to TRBD1. CDR3 sequence reads: CASSRGTGENTEAFF. For the CDR3, the DNA is TGTGCCAGCAGCCGAGGGACAGGGGAGAACACTGAAGCTTTCTTT.